This T cell receptor (beta chain) was sequenced for a study of cytotoxic CD8 clonotypes in ibrutinib-treated CLL (dated by TCRdb to about 2021). A note on the overall study: The cohort was composed of approximately 11 relapsed/refractory and roughly 16 treatment-naive patients; IGHV unmutated status was identified in 17 patients. Every remission and progressive disease sample was obtained while ibrutinib was still being received by the patients. Cryopreserved peripheral blood mononuclear cells were collected at three points: before therapy, at response, and at either sustained remission or disease progression. Response samples were obtained after a median of approximately eleven months of treatment, with a range of roughly 6 to 40 months. An average of around 260,000 productive templates and approximately 91,000 productive rearrangements was obtained per sample. Longitudinal samples were obtainable from about 30% of the roughly 86 participants in the trial. Partial responses were observed in 24 patients and complete responses in 2; after a median follow-up of around 68 months, remission was maintained in about 15 patients and progression was observed in some twelve. The research as a whole found: Baseline clonality exceeded that of age-matched healthy donors and correlated strongly with circulating CD8+ T-cell counts. An increase in clonality was observed at ibrutinib response, with clonality remaining stable during sustained remission and falling back toward baseline at progression. Sampling times were not matched between sustained-remission and progressing patients, and lymph node repertoires were not studied. Public clonotypes were rare and either shrank or stayed stable during treatment, and the rise in clonality at ibrutinib response reflected expansion of private clonotypes.

The junction carries 13 bases between V and J, which are trimmed by 4 bases and 18 bases respectively. As encoded in the germline V gene, CDR1 is SNHLY while CDR2 is FYNNEI. The CDR3, cysteine through phenylalanine, is 11 amino acids long. The DNA shown is the 33-base CDR3, in frame from base 1. About this clone: The specificity of this receptor is unknown. Per-base qualities were not stored, and no clone one base away is much larger.

The goal of deep resolution MiSeq sequencing was a depth between 1 in 1 million and 1 in 200,000 T cells, and coverage averaged 10x per clonotype. TCR beta libraries were generated with the immunoSEQ hsTCRB Kit. In the source study's methods: The data were analyzed with ImmunoSEQ Analyzer and ImmunoSEQ Data Assistant, and V, D and J gene assignments followed IMGT definitions. Clonality, which ranges from 0 to 1, was calculated as one minus the normalized Shannon entropy of productive rearrangement frequencies. Only overrepresented clonotypes making up at least 0.05% of the repertoire of each patient were included in the public clonotype analysis. Fewer than 15 repertoires from age-matched healthy donors, obtained from immuneACCESS, served as clonality controls. The source is immuneACCESS, and TCRdb retained only in-frame sequences with V and J called. Part of the clones is not carried over; for the studies checked, unresolved V genes explain less than half of this, and the remainder is unexplained. V, J and clone size reflect that table, while D and trimming were determined from the DNA. This sample gives 73,000 or so clones in total; roughly two thirds of them show up just once. The ten largest clones capture 5.7% of the sample.

The sample's time point label, decoded: about 11 months on ibrutinib. For TCR beta library preparation, 2 to 2.5 micrograms of genomic DNA were isolated from cryopreserved PBMCs. High-throughput TCR beta sequencing was performed on longitudinal blood samples from CLL patients receiving ibrutinib monotherapy. The patients took part in an open-label, single-center phase 2 trial of ibrutinib monotherapy. The sequencing here drew on PBMCs, taken after 12 months of ibrutinib treatment. This TCR derives from a human donor with chronic lymphocytic leukemia. The V and J segments used are TRBV2 and TRBJ1-6, with no confidently assigned D gene. Here the CDR3 is given as CASSAEGPPHF. DNA sequence: TGTGCCAGCAGTGCCGAGGGTCCACCCCACTTT.